The 26 T cell receptor beta chains listed next were all sequenced from one sample in a study of T cells in Graves' hyperthyroidism and ophthalmopathy (dated 2019 in TCRdb). Libraries were made using multiplex PCR. The sample was run on an Illumina HiSeq 2000. The TCR beta CDR3 regions were amplified from the RNA transcripts. A first-round RT-PCR of the TCR CDR3 used the HTBI primer set with the Qiagen OneStep RT-PCR kit. The public reads were reprocessed in TCRdb via fastp at Q25 and MiXCR, keeping in-frame beta chains. CDR3 protein duplicates are merged, each entry listing the most common genes and DNA. The table for this sample lists under 250,000 distinct CDR3 sequences; around 25% of them were counted only once. In total, the top ten clones hold about a third of the sample. The specimen sequenced was blood. Source of these receptors: a woman aged 40 to 50 with Graves' ophthalmopathy.

J is TRBJ1-2 and V is TRBV7-8, with 10 bases identical to TRBD1. The ends lost 5 bases at V and 6 bases at J; junction bases unmatched: 9. Germline assignment: CDR1 SGHVS and CDR2 FQNEAQ. The CDR3 is made up of 15 amino acids. CDR3 nucleotides: TGTGCCAGCAGCCACGACAGGGGGCTTAGCGATGGCTACACCTTC. Protein: CASSHDRGLSDGYTF.

This chain uses TRBV20-1 with TRBJ2-4; 13 nucleotides agree with TRBD2. V lost 5 bases, J lost 7 bases, and 5 bases stayed unmatched. CDR3 length: 14 residues. Germline CDR1 is DFQATT and CDR2 is SNEGSKA (reference sequence). The CDR3, as DNA: TGCAGTGCTTGGGGACTAGCGGGAACGAACATTCAGTACTTC. It encodes CSAWGLAGTNIQYF.

This clonotype has ten or more counts. The chain employs TRBV6-2 or TRBV6-3 and TRBJ2-6; 7 nucleotides align to TRBD1. The CDR3 runs to 18 residues. Germline CDR1 reads MNHEY; CDR2 reads SVGEGT. J was trimmed by 4 bases and V by 6 bases; bases with no gene match: 15. The CDR3 DNA is TGTGCCAGCAGAAAGGACAGGTTAACGGCTGGAGGGGCCAACGTCCTGACTTTC. Protein sequence: CASRKDRLTAGGANVLTF.

This clonotype occurred many times. The chain has TRBV3-1 and TRBJ1-5, with no clear D. V gave up 0 bases and J gave up 0 bases, with 6 bases separating them. Germline V gives CDR1 LGHDT, CDR2 YNNKEL (reference sequence). CDR3 length: 15 residues. For the CDR3, the DNA is TGTGCCAGCAGCCAAGAACCCCTTAGCAATCAGCCCCAGCATTTT. Its translation: CASSQEPLSNQPQHF. Looking up the rest from reference TRBV3-1 and TRBJ1-5 gives the full variable domain: DTAVSQTPKYLVTQMGNDKSIKCEQNLGHDTMYWYKQDSKKFLKIMFSYNNKELIINETVPNRFSPKSPDKAHLNLHINSLELGDSAVYFCASSQEPLSNQPQHFGDGTRLSIL.

This clonotype was seen at least ten times. The rearrangement uses TRBV9 and TRBJ2-2, with a tentative D call TRBD2 (6 bases). Germline values: CDR1 SGDLS, CDR2 YYNGEE. The CDR3 contains 16 residues. V was pared by 1 base and J by 0 bases, with 10 bases between. As DNA, the CDR3 is TGTGCCAGCAGCGTACTTAGCGGAACGAACACCGGGGAGCTGTTTTTT. This translates into CASSVLSGTNTGELFF.

This clonotype was seen many times. This chain's CDR3 is CASSLGMTYEQYF. CDR3 bases: TGCGCCAGCAGCTTGGGTATGACCTACGAGCAGTACTTC. V usage is TRBV5-1 and J usage is TRBJ2-7, with D uncertain. With 0 bases removed from V and 2 bases from J, the gap between germline ends came to 6 bases. Germline V CDR1 and CDR2: SGHRS, YFSETQ. The CDR3 runs 13 residues. Full variable domain (outside the CDR3, taken from reference TRBV5-1 and TRBJ2-7): KAGVTQTPRYLIKTRGQQVTLSCSPISGHRSVSWYQQTPGQGLQFLFEYFSETQRNKGNFPGRFSGRQFSNSRSEMNVSTLELGDSALYLCASSLGMTYEQYFGPGTRLTVT.

This clonotype was picked up many times. The chain has TRBV2 and TRBJ1-2; the D is unclear. CDR1 SNHLY and CDR2 FYNNEI come from the germline V gene. This CDR3 contains 13 residues. V was cut by 4 bases and J by 5 bases, with 11 bases left in between. The CDR3 is CASSVGRGYGYTF. CDR3 DNA sequence: TGTGCCAGCAGTGTAGGCAGAGGGTATGGCTACACCTTC.

This clonotype was seen ten or more times. The chain combines TRBV7-9 with TRBJ1-3; the D gene is possibly TRBD1 (6 bases). The V end was cut by 1 base, the J end by 0 bases, with 7 bases between. The CDR3 covers 15 residues. CDR1 and CDR2 from the germline V gene are SEHNR and FQNEAQ (reference sequence). CDR3 in DNA: TGTGCCAGCAGCTTAGTGGACAGCTCTGGAAACACCATATATTTT. It encodes CASSLVDSSGNTIYF.

This clonotype was recorded many times. V and J are TRBV7-9 and TRBJ2-5; D unresolved. CDR1 SEHNR and CDR2 FQNEAQ come from the germline V gene (reference sequence). The germline V and J ends were trimmed by 1 base and 5 bases, with 17 bases remaining between them. The CDR3 runs 16 residues. The CDR3 region is CASSLEFDWRFETQYF. CDR3 nucleotide sequence: TGTGCCAGCAGCTTAGAATTTGACTGGCGGTTTGAGACCCAGTACTTC.

This clonotype was seen ten or more times. The chain is built from TRBV11-2 and TRBJ1-1; D perhaps matches TRBD1 (5 bases). The germline V gene encodes CDR1 SGHAT and CDR2 FQNNGV. V shed 2 bases and J shed 5 bases, with 9 bases lying between them. The CDR3 covers 13 residues. The CDR3 loop is CASSLWGETEAFF. Written as DNA, the CDR3 is TGTGCCAGCAGCTTATGGGGGGAGACTGAAGCTTTCTTT.

This clonotype was observed many times. The CDR3 sequence: CASSILQGVSNQPQHF. In nucleotides, the CDR3 is TGTGCCAGCAGTATATTACAGGGCGTTAGCAATCAGCCCCAGCATTTT. The chain uses TRBV28 and TRBJ1-5; D possibly corresponds to TRBD1 (6 bases). The CDR3 sequence is 16 residues long. Trimming stripped 5 bases from V and 0 bases from J, with 14 bases between. Germline V CDR1 and CDR2: MDHEN, SYDVKM.

This clonotype was seen many times. The rearrangement links TRBV7-2 to TRBJ1-1; the match to TRBD1 covers 8 bases. The CDR3 covers 12 residues. With 5 bases clipped from V and 11 bases from J, the junction kept 7 bases outside the gene matches. Germline CDR1 and CDR2: SGHTA and FQGNSA. CDR3 in DNA: TGTGCCAGCAGCCCAGGACAGGGAAGGGCTTTCTTT. It is translated as CASSPGQGRAFF.

The table lists this clonotype with many counts. The chain recombines TRBV30 with TRBJ1-6; possible D gene TRBD1, 5 bases. Trimming stripped 2 bases from V and 6 bases from J, with 11 bases between. The CDR3 spans 14 residues. Germline CDR1 reads GTSNPN; CDR2 reads SVGIG (reference sequence). CDR3: CAWSQGDANSPLHF. The DNA of the CDR3 is TGTGCCTGGAGTCAGGGCGACGCTAATTCACCCCTCCACTTT.

This clonotype has ten or more counts. A much larger clone differs from this one at a single base, so this may be a read error. No conserved phenylalanine or tryptophan is present at the end of the CDR3, so a read error is the likely explanation. V usage is TRBV11-2 and J usage is TRBJ1-1, with D perhaps matching TRBD1 (5 bases). Between the trimmed V and J ends, which lost 10 bases and 1 base, there was a span of 16 bases. The CDR3 consists of 14 residues. Per the germline V gene, CDR1 is SGHAT and CDR2 is FQNNGV. DNA for the CDR3: TGTGCCACCGACATGATCGGGACGAACACTGAAGCTTTCCTT. This gives the protein CATDMIGTNTEAFL.

This clonotype was seen just once. This chain links TRBV20-1 with TRBJ2-5; perhaps TRBD1 as D (5 bases). The CDR3 sequence is 11 residues long. The V gene's germline CDR1 is DFQATT and CDR2 SNEGSKA (reference sequence). This CDR3 reads CSGQHQETQYF. The CDR3 region has the DNA TGCAGCGGACAACACCAAGAGACCCAGTACTTC.

About this clonotype: The junction differs from germline at one of its ends, possibly a read error. The V and J genes are TRBV5-1 and TRBJ2-7; possibly TRBD1 for D (5 bases). This CDR3 comprises 15 residues. CDR1 and CDR2 from the germline V gene are SGHRS and YFSETQ. CDR3 amino acids: CASSLGGPRRYEQCF. CDR3 in DNA: TGCGCCAGCAGCTTGGGGGGCCCGCGTAGATACGAGCAGTGCTTC.

This clonotype was picked up many times. The chain employs TRBV28 and TRBJ1-1; the match to TRBD1 covers 10 bases. J lost 1 base, V lost 5 bases, and 7 bases had no gene match. Germline V gene data show CDR1 as MDHEN and CDR2 as SYDVKM. This CDR3 spans 16 amino acids. As DNA, the CDR3 is TGTGCCAGCAGTGCGGGGACAGGGGAAGGGAACACTGAAGCTTTCTTT. Protein sequence: CASSAGTGEGNTEAFF.

This clonotype was counted many times. CDR3 sequence reads: CSARQGGHFGELFF. In nucleotides, the CDR3 is TGCAGTGCTAGACAGGGTGGTCATTTCGGGGAGCTGTTTTTT. V is TRBV20-1 and J is TRBJ2-2, with D maybe TRBD1 (5 bases). This CDR3 spans 14 amino acids. The V gene lost 2 bases and the J gene lost 7 bases, with 14 bases spanning the gap. Germline assignment: CDR1 DFQATT and CDR2 SNEGSKA (reference sequence).

This clonotype occurred many times. This chain joins TRBV27 and TRBJ2-4; no reliable D call. CDR1 and CDR2 (germline): MNHEY, SMNVEV (reference sequence). The length of the CDR3 is 15 residues. V was cut by 4 bases and J by 0 bases, with 10 bases left in between. The CDR3, as DNA: TGTGCCAGCAGTTCACTCGGATTAGCCAAAAACATTCAGTACTTC. It specifies CASSSLGLAKNIQYF.

This clonotype was counted at least ten times. The V call is TRBV20-1, the J call TRBJ2-2; tentative D call: TRBD1 (6 bases). This CDR3 is 13 amino acids long. V lost 1 base and J lost 5, with 8 bases in between. Germline V gene data show CDR1 as DFQATT and CDR2 as SNEGSKA (reference sequence). CDR3 sequence reads: CSARVQGTGELFF. The CDR3 DNA reads as TGCAGTGCTAGAGTTCAGGGGACCGGGGAGCTGTTTTTT.

This chain connects TRBV7-3 to TRBJ2-4; D unclear. The ends were cut back, 5 bases at V and 8 bases at J, with 13 bases in the middle. Germline lookup yields CDR1 SGHTA and CDR2 FQGTGA. There are 13 residues in the CDR3. The CDR3 DNA is TGTGCCAGCAGCGCCTTCGTCCGGGACATTCAGTACTTC. This sequence encodes CASSAFVRDIQYF.

V and J are TRBV27 and TRBJ2-7, with D maybe TRBD2 (6 bases). This CDR3 comprises 14 residues. The germline V gene encodes CDR1 MNHEY and CDR2 SMNVEV (reference sequence). Trimming removed 5 bases at V and 2 bases at J, with 13 bases between. The CDR3 DNA follows: TGTGCCAGCAGTGGTAGCGGAGGGGCCTACGAGCAGTACTTC. This translates into CASSGSGGAYEQYF.

This clonotype was seen ten or more times. The chain carries TRBV7-2 and TRBJ1-3; 7 positions match TRBD1. CDR1 is SGHTA, CDR2 FQGNSA, per germline. Germline trimming cut 1 base from V and 2 bases from J; bases unmatched to any gene: 5. The CDR3 is 16 residues long. CDR3 amino acids: CASSLGTGQPGNTIYF. The CDR3 DNA reads TGTGCCAGCAGCTTAGGGACAGGTCAGCCTGGAAACACCATATATTTT.

This clonotype was found many times. CDR3 sequence (DNA): TGTGCCAGCAGCCTGGACAGGGCGGCCTACAATGAGCAGTTCTTC. Protein product: CASSLDRAAYNEQFF. The V and J genes are TRBV7-2 and TRBJ2-1; TRBD1 agrees at 8 bases. V shed 5 bases and J 2 bases; nucleotides not matched to a gene: 5. CDR1 SGHTA and CDR2 FQGNSA come from the germline V gene. The CDR3 covers 15 residues.

The V gene is TRBV7-3, the J gene TRBJ1-2, with D perhaps TRBD1 (6 bases). V dropped 6 bases and J dropped 8 bases, with 19 bases sitting between them. Germline V gene data show CDR1 as SGHTA and CDR2 as FQGTGA. The CDR3 totals 14 residues. The CDR3 DNA reads as TGTGCCAGCAGTTCGGACAGCCGGAGAAGAGGCTACACCTTC. Its protein product is CASSSDSRRRGYTF.

Many counts were recorded for this clonotype. The chain combines TRBV20-1 with TRBJ2-5; 16 positions agree with TRBD2. The CDR3 is 14 residues long. Unmatched junction bases numbered 3, after V lost 6 bases and J lost 5 bases. The germline CDR1 and CDR2 sequences are DFQATT and SNEGSKA (reference sequence). The CDR3: CSAGGLAGGETQYF. The CDR3 coding sequence is TGCAGTGCCGGGGGACTAGCGGGAGGGGAGACCCAGTACTTC.